The T cell receptor (beta chain) described here comes from a study of T cell responses to AZD1222 COVID-19 vaccine. Profiled with immunoSEQ multiplex PCR; TCRdb holds only in-frame clones, not every one. The table includes around 140,000 clones, around 86% detected once. The CDR3 spans 15 residues. The V and J ends lost 8 bases and 5 bases respectively, with 22 bases between them. Germline CDR1 is SGHVS and CDR2 is FQNEAQ. This TCR was sampled from an adult in good health. The sample in question was peripheral blood, obtained on day 0 of AZD1222 vaccination. V is TRBV7-8 and J is TRBJ2-7; D is unclear. The CDR3 DNA sequence: TGTGCCAGCGGCCTCAATGGAAATGAAGGCGACGAGCAGTACTTC. Translated, it gives CASGLNGNEGDEQYF.